One and the same sample provided the 26 T cell receptor beta chains below, sequenced in a study of T cell repertoires in cytomegalovirus infection. Their recognized antigens are unknown. TCRdb processed the reads anew with MiXCR; each CDR3 protein has one entry. The sample lists 450,000 to 650,000 distinct CDR3 sequences, approximately 40% seen once, with over 45% in the top ten. The specimen was cultured PBMCs, collected from culture after CMV antigen stimulation. These receptors were obtained from a human donor in good health (CMV status not recorded). Some clones in this sample may be carry-over from other donors' samples.

This clonotype has more than one count but fewer than ten. V and J are TRBV7-2 and TRBJ2-1, with 7 nucleotides matching TRBD2. The V and J ends lost 1 base and 5 bases, in that order; junction bases with no gene match: 11. Germline lookup yields CDR1 SGHTA and CDR2 FQGNSA. CDR3 length: 17 residues. For the CDR3, the DNA is TGTGCCAGCAGCTTAGTCTTATGGGCTAGCGGAAACAATGAGCAGTTCTTC. Protein: CASSLVLWASGNNEQFF.

The chain is built from TRBV7-2 and TRBJ1-2; no firm D call. V was clipped by 4 bases and J by 3 bases, with 21 bases between them. The germline V gene encodes CDR1 SGHTA and CDR2 FQGNSA. The CDR3 sequence is 17 residues long. This CDR3 reads CASSYRVPPGRDYGYTF. The CDR3 DNA sequence: TGTGCCAGCAGCTACAGAGTCCCCCCGGGCAGAGACTATGGCTACACCTTC. Filled out from reference TRBV7-2 and TRBJ1-2, the complete variable domain reads GAGVSQSPSNKVTEKGKDVELRCDPISGHTALYWYRQSLGQGLEFLIYFQGNSAPDKSGLPSDRFSAERTGGSVSTLTIQRTQQEDSAVYLCASSYRVPPGRDYGYTFGSGTRLTVV.

The chain has TRBV5-4 and TRBJ2-3, with TRBD2 matching over 11 bases. The CDR3 has 15 residues. V shed 3 bases and J 5 bases; nucleotides not matched to a gene: 5. Germline V gene lookup returns CDR1 SGHNT and CDR2 YYREEE (reference sequence). CDR3 DNA: TGTGCCAGCAGCTCCGCGACTAGCGGGAAAGATACGCAGTATTTT. It encodes CASSSATSGKDTQYF. The entire variable domain, with the rest obtained from reference TRBV5-4 and TRBJ2-3, is as follows: ETGVTQSPTHLIKTRGQQVTLRCSSQSGHNTVSWYQQALGQGPQFIFQYYREEENGRGNFPPRFSGLQFPNYSSELNVNALELDDSALYLCASSSATSGKDTQYFGPGTRLTVL.

This clonotype showed up many times. The chain employs TRBV7-2 and TRBJ2-5; D call uncertain. The germline V gene encodes CDR1 SGHTA and CDR2 FQGNSA. The length of the CDR3 is 12 residues. V lost 3 bases and J 5 bases, leaving 7 bases between the germline ends. The CDR3 here is CASSFKLETQYF. The CDR3 coding sequence is TGTGCCAGCAGCTTCAAGCTCGAGACCCAGTACTTC.

The rearrangement uses TRBV12-3 or TRBV12-4 and TRBJ2-5; a possible D gene is TRBD1 (5 bases). With 3 bases removed from V and 5 bases from J, the gap between germline ends came to 13 bases. The CDR3 consists of 14 residues. As DNA, the CDR3 is TGTGCCAGCAGTTTGGCGATGGGGCAGGAGACCCAGTACTTC. Translated, it gives CASSLAMGQETQYF.

J is TRBJ1-2 and V is TRBV5-1; TRBD1 agrees at 7 bases. Germline CDR1 SGHRS, CDR2 YFSETQ. The V segment lost 3 bases and the J segment 1 base; nucleotides outside the gene matches: 6. The CDR3 runs 15 residues. The CDR3 region is CASSSGDRDNYGYTF. The CDR3 DNA reads TGCGCCAGCAGCTCCGGGGACAGAGATAACTATGGCTACACCTTC.

This rearrangement joins TRBV7-9 to TRBJ2-1; TRBD2 matches at 10 bases. CDR3 length equals 17 residues. Trimming took 0 bases from V and 4 from J; bases not matched to a gene: 6. Germline loops: CDR1 SEHNR, CDR2 FQNEAQ (reference sequence). The CDR3 region has the DNA TGTGCCAGCAGCTTAGCCACTAGCGGGGAGATATACAATGAGCAGTTCTTC. This gives the protein CASSLATSGEIYNEQFF. Supplemented by reference TRBV7-9 and TRBJ2-1, the full variable domain reads DTGVSQNPRHKITKRGQNVTFRCDPISEHNRLYWYRQTLGQGPEFLTYFQNEAQLEKSRLLSDRFSAERPKGSFSTLEIQRTEQGDSAMYLCASSLATSGEIYNEQFFGPGTRLTVL.

The CDR3 nucleotides read TGTGCCAGCAGCCAAGCTTACGGTCGTTCAGGGGTTTACACTGAAGCTTTCTTT. The encoded protein is CASSQAYGRSGVYTEAFF. The rearrangement links TRBV7-6 to TRBJ1-1, with D possibly being TRBD1 (6 bases). The V end was cut by 5 bases, the J end by 3 bases, with 25 bases between. The germline V gene has CDR1 SGHVS and CDR2 FNYEAQ. The CDR3 length is 18 residues.

The chain joins TRBV11-2 to TRBJ1-1; 10 bases match TRBD1. Per germline, CDR1 SGHAT and CDR2 FQNNGV. V trimming: 5 bases; J trimming: 5 bases; junction bases outside the gene matches: 8. The CDR3 has 15 amino acids. The CDR3 is CASSGPTGGTTEAFF. DNA of the CDR3: TGTGCCAGCAGCGGCCCGACAGGGGGCACGACTGAAGCTTTCTTT.

This rearrangement joins TRBV7-6 to TRBJ2-7, with TRBD1 identical over 8 bases. V gave up 2 bases and J gave up 3 bases; unmatched junction bases: 12. CDR3 length equals 17 residues. The V gene's germline CDR1 is SGHVS and CDR2 FNYEAQ. The CDR3 here is CASSLRTGTSNLYEQYF. The DNA for the CDR3 is TGTGCCAGCAGCTTACGGACAGGGACCTCCAACCTCTACGAGCAGTACTTC.

This clonotype was seen a few times. This chain connects TRBV6-1 to TRBJ2-7; no firm D call. Germline-derived CDR1 and CDR2 are MNHNS and SASEGT. Trimming took off 6 bases at V and 4 bases at J, with 13 bases between the two ends. This CDR3 is 13 amino acids long. This chain's CDR3 is CASSPSIAYEQYF. The CDR3 nucleotides read TGTGCCAGCAGCCCAAGTATCGCGTACGAGCAGTACTTC.

This clonotype is a singleton in its sample. The gene calls are TRBV7-2 and TRBJ2-3; D is undetermined. Germline V gene sequence: CDR1 SGHTA, CDR2 FQGNSA. Trimming took 4 bases from V and 4 from J, leaving 12 bases between them. The CDR3 totals 14 residues. This chain's CDR3 is CASSSLRSADTQYF. The DNA for the CDR3 is TGTGCCAGCAGCTCCCTTCGGTCTGCAGATACGCAGTATTTT.

This clonotype was seen only a few times. This chain uses TRBV7-6 with TRBJ2-1, with 8 bases aligning to TRBD1. The junction had 5 bases not matched to a gene; V was cut back by 5 bases and J by 5 bases. CDR1 is SGHVS and CDR2 is FNYEAQ in the germline V gene. The CDR3 length is 14 residues. The CDR3 bases are TGTGCCAGCAGCCCCTCGACAGGGGACAATGAGCAGTTCTTC. Protein: CASSPSTGDNEQFF.

This rearrangement joins TRBV6-5 to TRBJ2-1; D possibly corresponds to TRBD2 (5 bases). Germline CDR1 MNHEY, CDR2 SVGAGI. The CDR3 covers 13 residues. Between the trimmed V and J ends, which lost 4 bases and 9 bases, there was a span of 13 bases. As DNA, the CDR3 is TGTGCCAGCAGTTTCTCACGAGGGAGTGAGCAGTTCTTC. Amino acid sequence: CASSFSRGSEQFF.

This clonotype was detected only a few times. This chain uses TRBV4-2 with TRBJ1-1; no firm D call. Germline assignment: CDR1 LGHNA and CDR2 YNFKEQ. The CDR3 is made up of 13 amino acids. V lost 1 base and J 6 bases, leaving 9 bases between the germline ends. The CDR3 here is CASSQGVTAEAFF. The CDR3 bases are TGTGCCAGCAGCCAAGGGGTAACCGCTGAAGCTTTCTTT.

The V call is TRBV6-2 or TRBV6-3, the J call TRBJ1-5; tentative D call: TRBD1 (5 bases). The CDR3 sequence is 17 residues long. V gave up 10 bases and J gave up 3 bases, with 25 bases separating them. The germline gives CDR1 MNHEY, CDR2 SVGEGT. This CDR3 is CATRVHRDSGLNQPQHF. CDR3 DNA sequence: TGTGCCACACGAGTCCACCGGGACTCGGGCCTCAATCAGCCCCAGCATTTT.

The genes are TRBV2 and TRBJ2-7, with D possibly TRBD1 on 5 matching bases. Germline loops: CDR1 SNHLY, CDR2 FYNNEI. Trimming shortened V by 2 bases and J by 7 bases, and 12 bases separated the two germline ends. The CDR3 runs 13 residues. CDR3 region: CASSEWGVGEQYF. CDR3 DNA sequence: TGTGCCAGCAGTGAATGGGGCGTCGGGGAGCAGTACTTC.

The J gene is TRBJ2-1, the V gene TRBV20-1; D uncertain. V was shortened by 6 bases and J by 6 bases, with 21 bases between the two germline ends. This CDR3 comprises 15 residues. Germline V gene sequence: CDR1 DFQATT, CDR2 SNEGSKA (reference sequence). This CDR3 is CSALPVRFDVNEQFF. The CDR3 DNA sequence: TGCAGTGCCCTTCCAGTCCGGTTCGATGTCAATGAGCAGTTCTTC.

The chain couples TRBV12-3 or TRBV12-4 to TRBJ2-1; D not resolved. The V end lost 3 bases, the J end lost 5 bases, and 17 bases lay between the germline ends. The CDR3 runs to 16 residues. The CDR3 sequence is CASSFFIGVSNNEQFF. The DNA of the CDR3 is TGTGCCAGCAGTTTTTTTATTGGGGTATCTAACAATGAGCAGTTCTTC.

DNA of the CDR3: TGCGCCAGCAGCCAAGATTTGAAACAGGCCGGTTCACCCCTCCACTTT. As protein: CASSQDLKQAGSPLHF. The V call is TRBV4-3, the J call TRBJ1-6; possibly TRBD1 for D (5 bases). The CDR3 is 16 amino acids. Trimming shortened V by 0 bases and J by 9 bases, and 15 bases separated the two germline ends. Germline loops: CDR1 LGHNA, CDR2 YSLEER.

V and J are TRBV20-1 and TRBJ2-7; the match to TRBD2 covers 10 bases. V was pared by 8 bases and J by 5 bases, with 12 bases of the junction left unmatched. CDR3 length equals 14 residues. Germline CDR1 reads DFQATT; CDR2 reads SNEGSKA (reference sequence). The CDR3 DNA reads as TGCAGTTCTCGGACCGGGACTAGCGAGAACGAGCAGTACTTC. The encoded protein is CSSRTGTSENEQYF.

The chain links TRBV7-2 to TRBJ2-1; TRBD2 is a possible D gene (5 bases). V was cut by 5 bases and J by 4 bases, with 18 bases left in between. The germline gives CDR1 SGHTA, CDR2 FQGNSA. The CDR3 loop spans 16 amino acids. CDR3 in amino acids: CASSPYEGSLYNEQFF. CDR3 coding DNA: TGTGCCAGCAGCCCTTACGAGGGCAGCTTATACAATGAGCAGTTCTTC. Full variable domain (missing parts from reference TRBV7-2 and TRBJ2-1): GAGVSQSPSNKVTEKGKDVELRCDPISGHTALYWYRQSLGQGLEFLIYFQGNSAPDKSGLPSDRFSAERTGGSVSTLTIQRTQQEDSAVYLCASSPYEGSLYNEQFFGPGTRLTVL.

J is TRBJ2-7 and V is TRBV6-5; tentative D call: TRBD2 (6 bases). The germline V gene has CDR1 MNHEY and CDR2 SVGAGI. The ends were cut back, 3 bases at V and 1 base at J, with 10 bases in the middle. This CDR3 region has 14 residues. This chain's CDR3 is CASSYWGDSYEQYF. The DNA of the CDR3 is TGTGCCAGCAGTTATTGGGGGGATTCCTACGAGCAGTACTTC.

The chain recombines TRBV7-2 with TRBJ2-7, with a weak D call TRBD2 (6 bases). CDR3 length: 15 residues. Germline V lookup: CDR1 SGHTA, CDR2 FQGNSA. The germline V and J ends were trimmed by 2 bases and 4 bases, with 15 bases remaining between them. CDR3 protein: CASSLRSAGPYEQYF. The CDR3, as DNA: TGTGCCAGCAGCTTACGGTCGGCGGGGCCATACGAGCAGTACTTC.

V is TRBV28 and J is TRBJ1-5; weak D call: TRBD1 (6 bases). The CDR3 is 12 amino acids. CDR1 is MDHEN, CDR2 SYDVKM, per germline. Deletions cut 5 bases from V and 10 bases from J, with 12 bases between. CDR3 in DNA: TGTGCCAGCAGTGCCCCCAGGGGCCCCCAGCATTTT. Encoded protein: CASSAPRGPQHF.

This clonotype was detected many times. The CDR3 sequence: CASRSPPPSGPSYTQYF. DNA of the CDR3: TGTGCCAGCAGGTCTCCGCCCCCTTCAGGCCCTTCATATACGCAGTATTTT. V usage is TRBV28 and J usage is TRBJ2-3; the D is unclear. The CDR3 has 17 residues. V dropped 6 bases and J dropped 7 bases, with 26 bases sitting between them. CDR1 is MDHEN, CDR2 SYDVKM, per germline.